These 24 T cell receptor beta chains share one sample of origin, sequenced in a study of blood T cells in healthy people across ages. Together with a sample-barcoded 5' primer, a J-beta primer mix was included in a second PCR lasting roughly 6 to 12 cycles. Using its own MiXCR run on the 5' RACE reads, TCRdb lists one record per CDR3 protein. Among about 1.6 million distinct CDR3 sequences listed, about 31% were seen once. Sequenced material: blood. The receptors originated from a woman under 40 in good health.

The rearrangement uses TRBV3-1 and TRBJ2-5, with D perhaps matching TRBD1 or TRBD2 (5 bases each). Germline assignment: CDR1 LGHDT and CDR2 YNNKEL (reference sequence). The V and J ends lost 0 bases and 0 bases respectively, with 20 bases between them. The CDR3 consists of 19 residues. DNA of the CDR3: TGTGCCAGCAGCCAAGATAGGAAGGGACGAGCGGCGTACCAAGAGACCCAGTACTTC. Translating it yields CASSQDRKGRAAYQETQYF.

The V and J genes are TRBV7-2 and TRBJ1-5; D remains ambiguous. CDR3 size: 14 residues. V lost 1 base and J 3 bases, leaving 7 bases between the germline ends. CDR1 SGHTA and CDR2 FQGNSA come from the germline V gene. DNA for the CDR3: TGTGCCAGCAGCTTAGGTATCTTCAATCAGCCCCAGCATTTT. Its protein product is CASSLGIFNQPQHF. The variable domain in full, completed from reference TRBV7-2 and TRBJ1-5, reads GAGVSQSPSNKVTEKGKDVELRCDPISGHTALYWYRQSLGQGLEFLIYFQGNSAPDKSGLPSDRFSAERTGGSVSTLTIQRTQQEDSAVYLCASSLGIFNQPQHFGDGTRLSIL.

In this sample, this clonotype turned up many times. This chain uses TRBV5-1 with TRBJ2-1, with 9 bases aligning to TRBD2. In germline, CDR1 is SGHRS, CDR2 YFSETQ. The CDR3 runs to 16 residues. J was trimmed by 6 bases and V by 0 bases; bases with no gene match: 7. The CDR3 reads CASSLGGLALGNEQFF. The CDR3 DNA sequence: TGCGCCAGCAGCTTGGGGGGACTAGCTTTGGGCAATGAGCAGTTCTTC.

The rearrangement uses TRBV6-6 and TRBJ2-3; D unclear. Germline V gene lookup returns CDR1 MNHNY and CDR2 SVGAGI (reference sequence). V lost 4 bases and J 6 bases, leaving 17 bases between the germline ends. The CDR3 loop spans 15 amino acids. The DNA for the CDR3 is TGTGCCAGCAGTTTGGGCGGCGGTGATTGGGATACGCAGTATTTT. Translated, it gives CASSLGGGDWDTQYF.

The CDR3 coding sequence is TGTGCCAGCAGTGGTTTAGTTTCGGAGCGGGAAGAGACCCAGTACTTC. Protein product: CASSGLVSEREETQYF. The chain joins TRBV2 to TRBJ2-5; D perhaps matches TRBD2 (6 bases). Trimming removed 4 bases at V and 3 bases at J, with 18 bases between. From germline, CDR1 is SNHLY and CDR2 FYNNEI. The CDR3 spans 16 residues.

The table lists this clonotype with a few counts. This chain joins TRBV10-3 and TRBJ1-4; possible D gene TRBD1, 6 bases. CDR1 and CDR2 (germline): ENHRY, SYGVKD. The CDR3 is 14 residues long. The ends were cut back, 6 bases at V and 5 bases at J, with 13 bases in the middle. The CDR3: CAISYAQGNEKLFF. CDR3 nucleotides: TGTGCCATCAGCTACGCTCAGGGGAATGAAAAACTGTTTTTT.

The CDR3 region is CATSTGTVQETQYF. Here the CDR3 DNA reads TGTGCCACCAGCACCGGGACAGTCCAAGAGACCCAGTACTTC. This chain joins TRBV15 and TRBJ2-5, with 7 positions matching TRBD1. CDR1 and CDR2 from the germline V gene are LNHNV and YYDKDF (reference sequence). CDR3 length equals 14 residues. V trimming: 4 bases; J trimming: 1 base; junction bases outside the gene matches: 3.

Details on this clonotype: The junction departs from germline at one end; a sequencing error may be responsible. The chain combines TRBV29-1 with TRBJ2-7; 7 nucleotides align to TRBD2. The CDR3 totals 14 residues. CDR1 is SQVTM and CDR2 is ANQGSEA in the germline V gene. The CDR3, as DNA: TGCAGCATTGAATCGGCTAGCGGAACTTACGAGCAGTACTTC. Translating it yields CSIESASGTYEQYF.

This clonotype appeared many times. J is TRBJ2-7 and V is TRBV4-1; 7 nucleotides match TRBD1. Germline values: CDR1 MGHRA, CDR2 YSYEKL. The CDR3 loop spans 14 amino acids. V trimming: 3 bases; J trimming: 1 base; junction bases outside the gene matches: 3. CDR3 sequence: CASSHRDSSYEQYF. The CDR3 DNA follows: TGCGCCAGCAGCCACCGGGACAGTTCCTACGAGCAGTACTTC.

The V gene is TRBV4-2, the J gene TRBJ2-3; possibly TRBD2 for D (6 bases). The CDR3 is 15 amino acids. V lost 0 bases, J lost 4 bases, and 11 bases lay in between. Germline V gene data show CDR1 as LGHNA and CDR2 as YNFKEQ. Written as DNA, the CDR3 is TGTGCCAGCAGCCAAGAATGGGGAGGTGCAGATACGCAGTATTTT. It yields the protein CASSQEWGGADTQYF.

The chain employs TRBV28 and TRBJ1-5; the match to TRBD1 covers 8 bases. J was trimmed by 5 bases and V by 4 bases; bases with no gene match: 7. Per germline, CDR1 MDHEN and CDR2 SYDVKM. The CDR3 has 15 amino acids. This CDR3 reads CASSYTDRDYQPQHF. CDR3 sequence (DNA): TGTGCCAGCAGTTATACGGACAGGGATTATCAGCCCCAGCATTTT. The complete variable domain, with remaining parts taken from reference TRBV28 and TRBJ1-5, reads DVKVTQSSRYLVKRTGEKVFLECVQDMDHENMFWYRQDPGLGLRLIYFSYDVKMKEKGDIPEGYSVSREKKERFSLILESASTNQTSMYLCASSYTDRDYQPQHFGDGTRLSIL.

J is TRBJ2-7 and V is TRBV18; 11 bases line up with TRBD2. The CDR3 spans 20 residues. Germline V gene data show CDR1 as KGHSH and CDR2 as LQKENI. Trimming removed 4 bases from V and 5 bases from J; junction bases left unmatched: 22. The CDR3 nucleotides read TGTGCCAGCTCACAACTGTCGGACTTGATAGCGGGAGGGACTAATGACGAGCAGTACTTC. Residues: CASSQLSDLIAGGTNDEQYF.

This clonotype came up a few times. V and J are TRBV4-2 and TRBJ2-7; D tentatively reads TRBD1 or TRBD2 (6 bases each). CDR3 length equals 16 residues. Germline V lookup: CDR1 LGHNA, CDR2 YNFKEQ. V shed 4 bases and J shed 2 bases, with 18 bases lying between them. The CDR3 bases are TGTGCCAGCAGCCCAACCGGGGCGGAGGGGGCCTACGAGCAGTACTTC. This codes for CASSPTGAEGAYEQYF.

In this sample, this clonotype turned up a few times. V is TRBV7-9 and J is TRBJ1-2, with D hard to call. V was pared by 3 bases and J by 0 bases, with 11 bases between. Germline V gene data show CDR1 as SEHNR and CDR2 as FQNEAQ (reference sequence). This CDR3 comprises 15 residues. CDR3 bases: TGTGCCAGCAGCTTTAATCGGCTACCTAACTATGGCTACACCTTC. This encodes CASSFNRLPNYGYTF.

V gene TRBV20-1 combines with J gene TRBJ2-7, with a possible D match to TRBD1 (6 bases). The better agreement between TRBJ2-4 and the DNA end casts doubt on the J call. Germline assignment: CDR1 DFQATT and CDR2 SNEGSKA (reference sequence). This CDR3 contains 12 residues. The CDR3: CSVLDRENIQYF. The CDR3 DNA reads as TGCAGTGTCCTGGACAGAGAAAACATTCAGTACTTC.

This clonotype was seen a handful of times. The rearrangement joins TRBV4-1 to TRBJ2-3, with a weak D call TRBD2 (6 bases). The CDR3 spans 16 residues. V lost 0 bases and J 5 bases, leaving 15 bases between the germline ends. Germline values: CDR1 MGHRA, CDR2 YSYEKL. In DNA, the CDR3 is TGCGCCAGCAGCCAAGAAGGGGAGGCTATTGGAGATACGCAGTATTTT. This gives the protein CASSQEGEAIGDTQYF.

The V gene is TRBV20-1, the J gene TRBJ2-1; D possibly corresponds to TRBD2 (7 bases). This CDR3 comprises 14 residues. Trimming shortened V by 8 bases and J by 8 bases, and 22 bases separated the two germline ends. Per germline, CDR1 DFQATT and CDR2 SNEGSKA (reference sequence). The chain's CDR3 is CSIKGGLAVDEQFF. CDR3 sequence (DNA): TGCAGTATAAAGGGGGGGCTGGCGGTGGATGAGCAGTTCTTC.

This clonotype was counted a single time. The chain uses TRBV6-1 and TRBJ2-7, with 10 bases matching TRBD2. J lost 0 bases, V lost 3 bases, and 2 bases had no gene match. Per germline, CDR1 MNHNS and CDR2 SASEGT. The CDR3 loop spans 15 amino acids. The chain's CDR3 is CASSDWTSGSYEQYF. DNA for the CDR3: TGTGCCAGCAGTGACTGGACTAGCGGCTCCTACGAGCAGTACTTC.

This clonotype was recorded once. At one end the junction does not follow the germline gene, possibly because of a read error. The V gene is TRBV14, the J gene TRBJ2-1; D may be TRBD2 (5 bases). CDR1 is SGHDN and CDR2 is FVKESK in the germline V gene. The CDR3 totals 14 residues. As DNA, the CDR3 is TGTGTCAGCAGCCAAGATTGGACTGTCAATGAGCAGTTCTTC. Its protein product is CVSSQDWTVNEQFF.

In its sample, this clonotype was seen a few times. The chain combines TRBV28 with TRBJ2-1; the D is unclear. The CDR3 totals 15 residues. The germline V and J ends were trimmed by 6 bases and 0 bases, with 12 bases remaining between them. Per the germline V gene, CDR1 is MDHEN and CDR2 is SYDVKM. The CDR3 protein is CASSSNSLSYNEQFF. In DNA, the CDR3 is TGTGCCAGCAGCTCGAACAGCCTCTCCTACAATGAGCAGTTCTTC. Complete variable domain (other parts from reference TRBV28 and TRBJ2-1): DVKVTQSSRYLVKRTGEKVFLECVQDMDHENMFWYRQDPGLGLRLIYFSYDVKMKEKGDIPEGYSVSREKKERFSLILESASTNQTSMYLCASSSNSLSYNEQFFGPGTRLTVL.

V gene TRBV28 combines with J gene TRBJ2-5; TRBD2 aligns across 14 bases. CDR3 length: 17 amino acids. Germline-derived CDR1 and CDR2 are MDHEN and SYDVKM. The V segment lost 6 bases and the J segment 1 base; nucleotides outside the gene matches: 7. The CDR3 nucleotides are TGTGCCAGCAGCCGGCCGGGACTAGCGGGAGCCCAAGAGACCCAGTACTTC. Translation gives CASSRPGLAGAQETQYF.

This clonotype was seen a handful of times. V usage is TRBV6-2 or TRBV6-3 and J usage is TRBJ2-7; perhaps TRBD1 as D (5 bases). The CDR3 extends over 13 amino acids. V shed 7 bases and J shed 0 bases, with 10 bases lying between them. Germline V CDR1 and CDR2: MNHEY, SVGEGT. The CDR3 is CASKADSSYEQYF. CDR3 in DNA: TGTGCCAGCAAGGCAGACAGCTCCTACGAGCAGTACTTC.

The table lists this clonotype with a few counts. The chain recombines TRBV7-2 with TRBJ2-1; D might be TRBD2 (5 bases). The CDR3 runs 15 residues. The V end lost 1 base, the J end lost 8 bases, and 15 bases lay between the germline ends. Germline V gene data show CDR1 as SGHTA and CDR2 as FQGNSA. For the CDR3, the DNA is TGTGCCAGCAGCTTAGTGGAGGCCTTGTCTTATGAGCAGTTCTTC. Translating it yields CASSLVEALSYEQFF.

CDR3 sequence: CASSVYPGQETQYF. The DNA of the CDR3 is TGTGCCAGCAGCGTATACCCAGGCCAAGAGACCCAGTACTTC. The genes are TRBV9 and TRBJ2-5; no clear D gene. This CDR3 spans 14 amino acids. Germline values: CDR1 SGDLS, CDR2 YYNGEE. Trimming removed 1 base at V and 1 base at J, with 8 bases between.